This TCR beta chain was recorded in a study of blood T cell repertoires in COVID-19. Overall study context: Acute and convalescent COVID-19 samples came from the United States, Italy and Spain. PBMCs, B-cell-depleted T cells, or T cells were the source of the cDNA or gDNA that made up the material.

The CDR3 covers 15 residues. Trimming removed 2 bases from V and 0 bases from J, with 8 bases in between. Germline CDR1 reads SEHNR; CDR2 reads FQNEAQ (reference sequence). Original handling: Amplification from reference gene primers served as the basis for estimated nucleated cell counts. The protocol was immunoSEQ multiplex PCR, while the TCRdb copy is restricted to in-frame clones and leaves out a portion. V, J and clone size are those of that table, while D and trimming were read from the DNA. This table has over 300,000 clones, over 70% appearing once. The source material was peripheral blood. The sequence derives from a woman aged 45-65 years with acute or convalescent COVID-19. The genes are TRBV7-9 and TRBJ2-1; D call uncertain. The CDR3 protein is CASSLLSSSYNEQFF. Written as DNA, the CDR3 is TGTGCCAGCAGCTTACTATCGAGCTCCTACAATGAGCAGTTCTTC.